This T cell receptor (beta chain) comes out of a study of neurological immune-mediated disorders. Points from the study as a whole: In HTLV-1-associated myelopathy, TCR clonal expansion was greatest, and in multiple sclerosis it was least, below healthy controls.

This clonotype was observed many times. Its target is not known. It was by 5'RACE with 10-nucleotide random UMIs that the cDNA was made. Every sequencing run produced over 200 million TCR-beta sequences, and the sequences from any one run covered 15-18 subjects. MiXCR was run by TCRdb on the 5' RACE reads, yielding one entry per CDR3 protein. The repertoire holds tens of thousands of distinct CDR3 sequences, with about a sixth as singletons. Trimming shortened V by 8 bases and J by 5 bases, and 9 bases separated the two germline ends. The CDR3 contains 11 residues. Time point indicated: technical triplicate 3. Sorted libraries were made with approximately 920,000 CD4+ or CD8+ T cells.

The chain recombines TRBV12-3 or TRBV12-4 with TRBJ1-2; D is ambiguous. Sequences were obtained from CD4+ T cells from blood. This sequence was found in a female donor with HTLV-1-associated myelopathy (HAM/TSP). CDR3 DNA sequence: TGTGCCAGCGGGCCAGTTTATGGCTACACCTTC. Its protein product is CASGPVYGYTF.